This T cell receptor beta chain is drawn from a study of blood T cell repertoires in COVID-19. Trimming cost V 4 bases and J 0 bases, with 13 bases left between them. CDR1 is SGHRS and CDR2 is YFSETQ in the germline V gene. The CDR3 extends over 15 amino acids. Produced via immunoSEQ multiplex PCR; TCRdb's table is partial and in-frame only. The repertoire holds 300,000 to 400,000 clones, with 88% as singletons. The receptor was derived from a woman in her 70s with COVID-19, enrolled during active disease. The chain joins TRBV5-1 to TRBJ1-1, with TRBD1 as a possible D gene (6 bases). Sample: peripheral blood. The CDR3 DNA reads as TGCGCCAGCAGCCTCCCGGACAGCATGAACACTGAAGCTTTCTTT. This sequence encodes CASSLPDSMNTEAFF.